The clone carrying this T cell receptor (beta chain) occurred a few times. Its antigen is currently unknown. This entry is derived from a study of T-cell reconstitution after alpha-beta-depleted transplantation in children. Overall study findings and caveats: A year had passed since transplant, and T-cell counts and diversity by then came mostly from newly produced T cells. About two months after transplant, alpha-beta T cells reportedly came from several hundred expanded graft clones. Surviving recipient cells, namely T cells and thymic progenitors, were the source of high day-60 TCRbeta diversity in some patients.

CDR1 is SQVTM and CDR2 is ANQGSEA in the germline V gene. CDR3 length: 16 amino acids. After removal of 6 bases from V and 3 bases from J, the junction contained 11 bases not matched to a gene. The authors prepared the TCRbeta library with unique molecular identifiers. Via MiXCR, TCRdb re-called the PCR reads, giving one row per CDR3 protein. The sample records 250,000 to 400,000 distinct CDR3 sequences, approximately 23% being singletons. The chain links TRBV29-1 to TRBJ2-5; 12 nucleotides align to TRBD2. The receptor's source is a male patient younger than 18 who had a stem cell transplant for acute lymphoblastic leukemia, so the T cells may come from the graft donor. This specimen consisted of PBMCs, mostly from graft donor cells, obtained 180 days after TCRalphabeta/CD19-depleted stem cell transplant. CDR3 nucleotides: TGCAGCGTCGCCGGGCTAGCGGGAGGGCCTGAAGAGACCCAGTACTTC. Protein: CSVAGLAGGPEETQYF.